This TCR beta chain was found in a study of T cell responses to AZD1222 COVID-19 vaccine. Assay: immunoSEQ multiplex PCR; the TCRdb copy retains only in-frame clones and omits some. The sample includes roughly 270,000 clones, 94% of them seen just once. V lost 3 bases, J lost 5 bases, and 16 bases lay in between. The germline V gene has CDR1 SQVTM and CDR2 ANQGSEA. The CDR3 loop spans 14 amino acids. The source material was peripheral blood, sampled 28 days after the second AZD1222 dose. This chain joins TRBV29-1 and TRBJ1-1, with unresolved D. The TCR originated in an adult who received the AZD1222 COVID-19 vaccine. DNA for the CDR3: TGCAGCGTTGAGGTTGGAGGGCTAGGTACTGAAGCTTTCTTT. Protein: CSVEVGGLGTEAFF.